One and the same sample provided the 17 T cell receptor beta chains below, sequenced in a study of human T cells and chemical hapten exposure (dated by TCRdb to 2020 to 2023). The time point label, as the study defines it: patch test 1, 2 weeks after DPC sensitization. The intended sense of this specimen's treatment or condition label: therapeutic diphenylcyclopropenone sensitization with weekly scalp DPC. The library was produced with RACE. Reads for this sample came from a NextSeq 500. TCRdb trimmed public reads at Q25 via fastp, called clones via MiXCR and kept in-frame beta chains. Identical CDR3 protein sequences are pooled into one entry, listed with their most common genes and DNA. The sample table shows 180,000 or so distinct CDR3 sequences, and more than 12% are seen once. The ten most abundant clones make up 1.5% to 2% of the sample. Sequencing was performed on whole blood, taken in connection with sensitization to the hapten diphenylcyclopropenone (DPC). These receptors all come from a young woman with alopecia areata. Some clones in this sample may be carry-over from other donors' samples.

This clonotype is a singleton in its sample. One end of the junction fails to match germline, which may point to a read error. The rearrangement links TRBV28 to TRBJ2-3; 10 positions agree with TRBD1. The CDR3 spans 16 residues. The V gene's germline CDR1 is MDHEN and CDR2 SYDVKM. CDR3 residues: CANSSHRQGAKDTQYF. The CDR3 coding sequence is TGTGCCAACAGTTCTCATCGACAGGGGGCTAAAGATACGCAGTATTTT.

This clonotype has a count of ten or more. The CDR3 coding sequence is TGCAGTGCTAGAGGTGGAGGGCTCACTGAAGCTTTCTTT. Protein sequence: CSARGGGLTEAFF. The chain uses TRBV20-1 and TRBJ1-1, with D hard to call. Germline values: CDR1 DFQATT, CDR2 SNEGSKA (reference sequence). Between the trimmed V and J ends, which lost 1 base and 4 bases, there was a span of 10 bases. This CDR3 region has 13 residues.

The table lists this clonotype with many counts. The V gene is TRBV29-1, the J gene TRBJ2-1; 10 nucleotides match TRBD2. The trim removed 2 bases at V and 8 bases at J, leaving 15 bases unmatched. CDR1 and CDR2 (germline): SQVTM, ANQGSEA. There are 17 residues in the CDR3. Here the CDR3 DNA reads TGCAGCGTTGAATGGGGCCAAACTAGCGGGACATTCTATGAGCAGTTCTTC. The encoded protein is CSVEWGQTSGTFYEQFF.

This clonotype was detected many times. The CDR3 sequence is CSLRTSTDTQYF. The CDR3 DNA follows: TGCAGCCTCCGGACTAGCACAGATACGCAGTATTTT. The chain is built from TRBV29-1 and TRBJ2-3; D might be TRBD2 (5 bases). The germline V and J ends were trimmed by 8 bases and 0 bases, with 9 bases remaining between them. The CDR3 is 12 amino acids. Germline V gene sequence: CDR1 SQVTM, CDR2 ANQGSEA.

The chain is built from TRBV10-3 and TRBJ2-7, with a weak D call TRBD2 (5 bases). The ends were cut back, 6 bases at V and 5 bases at J, with 11 bases in the middle. Germline V gene data show CDR1 as ENHRY and CDR2 as SYGVKD. The CDR3 covers 12 residues. The DNA for the CDR3 is TGTGCCATCAGGAAGAACGGGGACGAGCAGTACTTC. It codes for CAIRKNGDEQYF.

The chain uses TRBV29-1 and TRBJ2-3, with 9 bases matching TRBD1. This CDR3 has 15 residues. Germline V gene sequence: CDR1 SQVTM, CDR2 ANQGSEA. The V segment lost 0 bases and the J segment 4 bases; nucleotides outside the gene matches: 5. The CDR3, as DNA: TGCAGCGTTGAAGATTTGGGGACAGGGCCAGATACGCAGTATTTT. Translation: CSVEDLGTGPDTQYF.

This clonotype was observed at least ten times. Here the CDR3 omits its conserved ending phenylalanine or tryptophan, so a read error is the likely source. The V and J genes are TRBV11-2 and TRBJ1-4, with TRBD1 matching over 7 bases. The CDR3 loop spans 15 amino acids. Germline lookup yields CDR1 SGHAT and CDR2 FQNNGV. Germline trimming cut 5 bases from V and 3 bases from J; bases unmatched to any gene: 6. Here the CDR3 DNA reads TGTGCCAGCAGCGTGGGACAGATCGCTAATGAAAAACTGTTTCTT. This codes for CASSVGQIANEKLFL.

The table lists this clonotype with many counts. This chain uses TRBV12-3 or TRBV12-4 with TRBJ1-1; 7 positions match TRBD1. This CDR3 comprises 14 residues. The V gene end was trimmed by 3 bases and the J gene end by 0 bases; junction bases not matched to a gene: 1. CDR3 sequence: CASSLDRLNTEAFF. CDR3 bases: TGTGCCAGCAGTTTGGACAGGTTGAACACTGAAGCTTTCTTT.

The chain is built from TRBV20-1 and TRBJ2-2; 7 nucleotides align to TRBD1. V shed 3 bases, J shed 4 bases, and the junction held 8 bases outside the gene matches. The CDR3 consists of 15 residues. Germline CDR1 DFQATT, CDR2 SNEGSKA (reference sequence). The CDR3 sequence: CSASEGGLATGELFF. The CDR3 bases are TGCAGTGCTAGCGAAGGGGGCTTGGCCACCGGGGAGCTGTTTTTT.

This clonotype has at least ten counts. V usage is TRBV7-2 and J usage is TRBJ2-1; D call uncertain. The germline V and J ends were trimmed by 1 base and 5 bases, with 12 bases remaining between them. This CDR3 has 15 amino acids. Germline values: CDR1 SGHTA, CDR2 FQGNSA. The CDR3: CASSLGWAIDNEQFF. CDR3 DNA sequence: TGTGCCAGCAGCTTAGGTTGGGCAATCGACAATGAGCAGTTCTTC.

The gene calls are TRBV7-2 and TRBJ2-3; 8 bases line up with TRBD2. Germline V gives CDR1 SGHTA, CDR2 FQGNSA. This CDR3 contains 15 residues. With 3 bases clipped from V and 4 bases from J, the junction kept 6 bases outside the gene matches. The CDR3 DNA is TGTGCCAGCAGCTTGACGGGGGGGCCCCCAGATACGCAGTATTTT. Translation gives CASSLTGGPPDTQYF.

V is TRBV5-1 and J is TRBJ1-4, with TRBD1 matching over 7 bases. The CDR3 contains 15 residues. Germline loops: CDR1 SGHRS, CDR2 YFSETQ. The trim removed 0 bases at V and 7 bases at J, leaving 6 bases unmatched. CDR3 sequence (DNA): TGCGCCAGCAGCTTGGCCGGGACAGCGACTGAAAAACTGTTTTTT. This gives the protein CASSLAGTATEKLFF.

This clonotype appeared a few times. The chain combines TRBV7-2 with TRBJ1-2, with D tentatively TRBD1 (5 bases). The CDR3 sequence is 15 residues long. V was shortened by 1 base and J by 4 bases, with 13 bases between the two germline ends. Germline V gene lookup returns CDR1 SGHTA and CDR2 FQGNSA. DNA for the CDR3: TGTGCCAGCAGCTTAGTTGGGGGAGATGGCTATGGCTACACCTTC. This encodes CASSLVGGDGYGYTF. Using reference TRBV7-2 and TRBJ1-2 for the parts outside the CDR3, the full variable domain is GAGVSQSPSNKVTEKGKDVELRCDPISGHTALYWYRQSLGQGLEFLIYFQGNSAPDKSGLPSDRFSAERTGGSVSTLTIQRTQQEDSAVYLCASSLVGGDGYGYTFGSGTRLTVV.

The table lists this clonotype with a few counts. V gene TRBV7-9 combines with J gene TRBJ1-2; D unclear. Trimming cost V 5 bases and J 6 bases, with 10 bases left between them. The CDR3 covers 12 residues. CDR1 is SEHNR, CDR2 FQNEAQ, per germline (reference sequence). The CDR3 sequence is CASSLEGDGYTF. CDR3 DNA sequence: TGTGCCAGCAGCCTAGAGGGTGATGGCTACACCTTC.

This rearrangement joins TRBV9 to TRBJ1-3; 9 nucleotides match TRBD1. Trimming took 4 bases from V and 6 from J; bases not matched to a gene: 5. The CDR3 consists of 14 residues. Germline CDR1 reads SGDLS; CDR2 reads YYNGEE. The CDR3 sequence is CASSPGQGLNTIYF. Written as DNA, the CDR3 is TGTGCCAGCAGCCCCGGACAGGGGCTAAACACCATATATTTT.

This clonotype was seen a few times. The genes are TRBV24-1 and TRBJ2-7; TRBD1 aligns across 9 bases. Germline values: CDR1 KGHDR, CDR2 SFDVKD. CDR3 length: 16 amino acids. The V segment lost 4 bases and the J segment 3 bases; nucleotides outside the gene matches: 9. CDR3 sequence (DNA): TGTGCCACCAGTGACAACCACGGGACAGGGATCTACGAGCAGTACTTC. It yields the protein CATSDNHGTGIYEQYF.

Of note for this clonotype: A much larger clonotype is one base distant, so this may be a read error. The CDR3 loop reads CASSATAFGNTIYF. Here the CDR3 DNA reads TGTGCCAGCAGTGCTACAGCCTTTGGAAACACCATATATTTT. This chain connects TRBV2 to TRBJ1-3; no clear D gene. The CDR3 has 14 amino acids. Trimming took 4 bases from V and 3 from J, leaving 10 bases between them. The germline V gene has CDR1 SNHLY and CDR2 FYNNEI.